One and the same sample provided the 27 T cell receptor beta chains below, sequenced in a study of long-term antiretroviral therapy in people with HIV. Survey level was the resolution at which the v3.0 immunoSEQ assay ran. The data were produced by immunoSEQ multiplex PCR, yet TCRdb's version contains in-frame clones alone and is incomplete. Of tens of thousands of clones in the sample, around 80% were seen once. This sample comprised unsorted PBMCs, obtained 1.9 years after starting antiretroviral therapy. The source of these receptors is a woman between 45 and 60 years old with HIV.

The genes are TRBV30 and TRBJ1-2; unclear D gene. Germline CDR1 GTSNPN, CDR2 SVGIG (reference sequence). This CDR3 has 14 amino acids. V was pared by 0 bases and J by 3 bases, with 11 bases between. The CDR3, as DNA: TGTGCCTGGAGTGTGCGGGGAAGCTACTATGGCTACACCTTC. Its translation is CAWSVRGSYYGYTF. Together with reference TRBV30 and TRBJ1-2, the CDR3 gives the full variable domain: SQTIHQWPATLVQPVGSPLSLECTVEGTSNPNLYWYRQAAGRGLQLLFYSVGIGQISSEVPQNLSASRPQDRQFILSSKKLLLSDSGFYLCAWSVRGSYYGYTFGSGTRLTVV.

This rearrangement joins TRBV28 to TRBJ2-3; D possibly corresponds to TRBD2 (5 bases). CDR1 and CDR2 (germline): MDHEN, SYDVKM. With 3 bases removed from V and 2 bases from J, the gap between germline ends came to 9 bases. There are 14 residues in the CDR3. The CDR3 sequence: CASSFRTFTDTQYF. CDR3 DNA sequence: TGTGCCAGCAGTTTCCGGACTTTCACAGATACGCAGTATTTT.

The chain couples TRBV28 to TRBJ2-2; a weak D match, TRBD2 (5 bases). The CDR3 runs to 16 residues. CDR1 is MDHEN, CDR2 SYDVKM, per germline. V lost 3 bases and J 0 bases, leaving 11 bases between the germline ends. The DNA of the CDR3 is TGTGCCAGCAGTTTTATGGACTGGGCGAACACCGGGGAGCTGTTTTTT. Protein sequence: CASSFMDWANTGELFF. Full variable domain (remainder filled in from reference TRBV28 and TRBJ2-2): DVKVTQSSRYLVKRTGEKVFLECVQDMDHENMFWYRQDPGLGLRLIYFSYDVKMKEKGDIPEGYSVSREKKERFSLILESASTNQTSMYLCASSFMDWANTGELFFGEGSRLTVL.

This clone has more than one count but fewer than ten. This rearrangement joins TRBV14 to TRBJ1-6, with TRBD1 as a possible D gene (5 bases). V was clipped by 1 base and J by 4 bases, with 8 bases between them. This CDR3 comprises 15 residues. CDR1 is SGHDN, CDR2 FVKESK, per germline. DNA for the CDR3: TGTGCCAGCAGCCAAGTGGGGCGGTATAATTCACCCCTCCACTTT. It encodes CASSQVGRYNSPLHF.

V is TRBV18 and J is TRBJ1-2; no clear D gene. The CDR3 is 16 amino acids. V gave up 1 base and J gave up 3 bases, with 15 bases separating them. CDR1 KGHSH and CDR2 LQKENI come from the germline V gene. Here the CDR3 DNA reads TGTGCCAGCTCACCACGCTCCCAGGAGGATTACTATGGCTACACCTTC. Encoded protein: CASSPRSQEDYYGYTF.

The chain combines TRBV5-1 with TRBJ2-7; 9 bases are shared with TRBD1. The junction had 7 bases not matched to a gene; V was cut back by 4 bases and J by 5 bases. Germline V gene sequence: CDR1 SGHRS, CDR2 YFSETQ. The CDR3 is 14 residues long. This CDR3 is CASSPIGQGHEQYF. Written as DNA, the CDR3 is TGCGCCAGCAGCCCCATTGGACAGGGGCACGAGCAGTACTTC.

CDR3 in DNA: TGTGCCAGCAGCATAGCAGGGGGCCGGGATGAAAAACTGTTTTTT. Translated: CASSIAGGRDEKLFF. This chain links TRBV27 with TRBJ1-4; TRBD1 agrees at 8 bases. The CDR3 has 15 amino acids. The germline CDR1 and CDR2 sequences are MNHEY and SMNVEV (reference sequence). With V trimmed by 6 bases and J by 6 bases, 9 bases remained unmatched.

V gene TRBV28 combines with J gene TRBJ1-2; D might be TRBD1 (5 bases). The germline CDR1 and CDR2 sequences are MDHEN and SYDVKM. The CDR3 length is 12 residues. V gave up 3 bases and J gave up 8 bases, with 10 bases separating them. In nucleotides, the CDR3 is TGTGCCAGCAGTTTCGGGGGAAAAGGCTACACCTTC. Translation: CASSFGGKGYTF.

J is TRBJ2-5 and V is TRBV7-7, with 13 positions matching TRBD2. The CDR3 length is 17 residues. CDR1 is SSHAT, CDR2 FNYEAQ, per germline (reference sequence). V lost 5 bases to trimming and J lost 3 bases; unmatched junction nucleotides: 9. CDR3 in DNA: TGTGCCAGCAGCGTATCACTAGCGGGGGGGGGTGAAGAGACCCAGTACTTC. Its protein is CASSVSLAGGGEETQYF.

The rearrangement links TRBV7-2 to TRBJ2-1, with no clear D. In germline, CDR1 is SGHTA, CDR2 FQGNSA. V lost 0 bases and J lost 7, with 7 bases in between. The CDR3 covers 13 residues. The DNA of the CDR3 is TGTGCCAGCAGCTTAGCCAATTTAAATGAGCAGTTCTTC. This gives the protein CASSLANLNEQFF.

The V and J genes are TRBV18 and TRBJ1-3; TRBD1 agrees at 7 bases. This CDR3 is 16 amino acids long. V dropped 2 bases and J dropped 3; count of bases not matched to a gene: 7. The germline CDR1 and CDR2 sequences are KGHSH and LQKENI. The CDR3 protein is CASSPGQDGNGNTIYF. CDR3 in DNA: TGTGCCAGCTCACCAGGACAGGACGGTAATGGAAACACCATATATTTT.

The J gene is TRBJ2-4, the V gene TRBV2, with D tentatively TRBD1 (6 bases). Germline CDR1 and CDR2: SNHLY and FYNNEI. Trimming left V 5 bases short and J 2 bases short, with 16 bases between. This CDR3 comprises 16 residues. CDR3 amino acids: CASSTTPDRPKNIQYF. The CDR3 DNA is TGTGCCAGCAGTACCACCCCCGACAGGCCCAAAAACATTCAGTACTTC.

The chain is built from TRBV2 and TRBJ2-7; 7 nucleotides agree with TRBD2. CDR3 length equals 13 residues. J lost 9 bases, V lost 2 bases, and 7 bases had no gene match. The germline V gene encodes CDR1 SNHLY and CDR2 FYNNEI. CDR3 amino acids: CASSEISGGRQYF. In nucleotides, the CDR3 is TGTGCCAGCAGTGAAATTTCGGGGGGACGGCAGTACTTC. The whole variable domain, remainder taken from reference TRBV2 and TRBJ2-7, is EPEVTQTPSHQVTQMGQEVILRCVPISNHLYFYWYRQILGQKVEFLVSFYNNEISEKSEIFDDQFSVERPDGSNFTLKIRSTKLEDSAMYFCASSEISGGRQYFGPGTRLTVT.

V gene TRBV4-1 combines with J gene TRBJ1-5, with D possibly matching TRBD1 (5 bases). The V end lost 3 bases, the J end lost 0 bases, and 18 bases lay between the germline ends. The CDR3 is 18 residues long. CDR1 is MGHRA, CDR2 YSYEKL, per germline. CDR3 nucleotide sequence: TGCGCCAGCAGCCACGACGGACCTGGTGGGGGTAGCAATCAGCCCCAGCATTTT. It encodes CASSHDGPGGGSNQPQHF.

The chain is built from TRBV6-5 and TRBJ1-3, with a weak D call TRBD1 (5 bases). The V and J ends lost 7 bases and 0 bases respectively, with 10 bases between them. Germline assignment: CDR1 MNHEY and CDR2 SVGAGI. The CDR3 loop spans 14 amino acids. The CDR3 loop reads CASTGGGSGNTIYF. DNA for the CDR3: TGTGCCAGCACCGGGGGGGGCTCTGGAAACACCATATATTTT.

In this sample, this clone turned up once. The chain joins TRBV2 to TRBJ2-1; TRBD1 matches at 9 bases. Trimming took 6 bases from V and 8 from J; bases not matched to a gene: 11. CDR1 SNHLY and CDR2 FYNNEI come from the germline V gene. This CDR3 region has 15 residues. CDR3 bases: TGTGCCAGCAGGCAACAGGGGGCTAATCACGATGAGCAGTTCTTC. Its protein product is CASRQQGANHDEQFF.

V is TRBV7-6 and J is TRBJ2-7; 9 positions match TRBD2. CDR1 and CDR2 (germline): SGHVS, FNYEAQ. The CDR3 sequence is 16 residues long. The junction had 10 bases not matched to a gene; V was cut back by 2 bases and J by 5 bases. DNA for the CDR3: TGTGCCAGCAGCTTATCAGGCGGGGGGGCTGGTGACGAGCAGTACTTC. It translates to CASSLSGGGAGDEQYF.

A remark on this clone: Its ends do not fully match the called genes, so a read error is possible. The J gene is TRBJ1-2, the V gene TRBV11-3, with a possible D match to TRBD1 (5 bases). Germline CDR1 SGHNT, CDR2 YENEEA. The CDR3 sequence is 14 residues long. The CDR3 DNA reads TGTGCCAGCACCTTACAGGCTGGGCCTTATGGCTACACCTTC. It specifies CASTLQAGPYGYTF.

This clone appeared a few times. V usage is TRBV7-2 and J usage is TRBJ2-7, with a possible D match to TRBD1 (6 bases). The germline CDR1 and CDR2 sequences are SGHTA and FQGNSA. CDR3 length equals 15 residues. V lost 7 bases, J lost 2 bases, and 18 bases lay in between. CDR3 sequence: CASIPQGPSAYEQYF. CDR3 DNA: TGTGCCAGCATCCCGCAGGGGCCTTCAGCCTACGAGCAGTACTTC.

The CDR3 coding sequence is TGTGCCAGCAGCTCCTCCGGGGGCACAGATACGCAGTATTTT. Its translation is CASSSSGGTDTQYF. The rearrangement joins TRBV7-3 to TRBJ2-3; weak D call: TRBD2 (5 bases). The CDR3 spans 14 residues. Germline values: CDR1 SGHTA, CDR2 FQGTGA. V was trimmed by 4 bases and J by 1 base, leaving 9 bases between them.

The rearrangement uses TRBV7-2 and TRBJ2-1, with TRBD2 as a possible D gene (6 bases). CDR1 and CDR2 from the germline V gene are SGHTA and FQGNSA. This CDR3 has 15 amino acids. V was clipped by 5 bases and J by 5 bases, with 16 bases between them. CDR3 residues: CASSPSGGGHNEQFF. The CDR3, as DNA: TGTGCCAGCAGCCCATCCGGGGGTGGGCACAATGAGCAGTTCTTC.

As DNA, the CDR3 is TGTGCCAGCGATACCGGGGGGGCCTCGGATGAGCAGTTCTTC. It codes for CASDTGGASDEQFF. The V gene is TRBV28, the J gene TRBJ2-1, with 8 bases fitting TRBD2. This CDR3 has 14 residues. V trimming: 8 bases; J trimming: 8 bases; junction bases outside the gene matches: 11. The germline CDR1 and CDR2 sequences are MDHEN and SYDVKM.

The gene calls are TRBV5-4 and TRBJ2-2; 8 bases align to TRBD2. Germline V gene sequence: CDR1 SGHNT, CDR2 YYREEE (reference sequence). CDR3 length equals 16 residues. After removal of 0 bases from V and 5 bases from J, the junction contained 6 bases not matched to a gene. The CDR3 reads CASSLVRGGGTGELFF. The CDR3 DNA is TGTGCCAGCAGCTTGGTACGGGGGGGCGGGACCGGGGAGCTGTTTTTT.

On this clone: Other DNA sequences from this sample encode an identical CDR3 as well. This chain links TRBV19 with TRBJ1-6; 10 bases map to TRBD1. J gave up 5 bases and V 5 bases, and 6 bases lay outside the gene matches. Germline lookup yields CDR1 LNHDA and CDR2 SQIVND (reference sequence). This CDR3 has 16 residues. The CDR3 is CASSDGTGVNNSPLHF. The CDR3 nucleotides are TGTGCCAGTAGTGACGGGACAGGGGTTAATAATTCACCCCTCCACTTT.

The rearrangement joins TRBV9 to TRBJ1-3; D is possibly TRBD1 (6 bases). There are 17 residues in the CDR3. CDR1 is SGDLS and CDR2 is YYNGEE in the germline V gene. The germline V and J ends were trimmed by 0 bases and 0 bases, with 13 bases remaining between them. The CDR3 sequence: CASSVGTARNSGNTIYF. For the CDR3, the DNA is TGTGCCAGCAGCGTAGGGACAGCCAGAAACTCTGGAAACACCATATATTTT.

For the CDR3, the DNA is TGTGCCAGCAGCGTAGGAGGGGACTTGGTAATGGCGCAGTATTTT. The encoded protein is CASSVGGDLVMAQYF. V usage is TRBV9 and J usage is TRBJ2-3; tentatively, D is TRBD2 (6 bases). V shed 0 bases and J shed 10 bases, with 18 bases lying between them. CDR1 is SGDLS and CDR2 is YYNGEE in the germline V gene. CDR3 length equals 15 residues.

This clone was detected only a few times. The J gene is TRBJ1-1, the V gene TRBV27; 7 nucleotides match TRBD1. Losses at the gene ends were 4 bases for V and 6 bases for J; bases not matched to a gene: 5. The CDR3 extends over 13 amino acids. Per germline, CDR1 MNHEY and CDR2 SMNVEV (reference sequence). The chain's CDR3 is CASSSHRGSEAFF. CDR3 sequence (DNA): TGTGCCAGCAGTTCCCACAGGGGTTCTGAAGCTTTCTTT.